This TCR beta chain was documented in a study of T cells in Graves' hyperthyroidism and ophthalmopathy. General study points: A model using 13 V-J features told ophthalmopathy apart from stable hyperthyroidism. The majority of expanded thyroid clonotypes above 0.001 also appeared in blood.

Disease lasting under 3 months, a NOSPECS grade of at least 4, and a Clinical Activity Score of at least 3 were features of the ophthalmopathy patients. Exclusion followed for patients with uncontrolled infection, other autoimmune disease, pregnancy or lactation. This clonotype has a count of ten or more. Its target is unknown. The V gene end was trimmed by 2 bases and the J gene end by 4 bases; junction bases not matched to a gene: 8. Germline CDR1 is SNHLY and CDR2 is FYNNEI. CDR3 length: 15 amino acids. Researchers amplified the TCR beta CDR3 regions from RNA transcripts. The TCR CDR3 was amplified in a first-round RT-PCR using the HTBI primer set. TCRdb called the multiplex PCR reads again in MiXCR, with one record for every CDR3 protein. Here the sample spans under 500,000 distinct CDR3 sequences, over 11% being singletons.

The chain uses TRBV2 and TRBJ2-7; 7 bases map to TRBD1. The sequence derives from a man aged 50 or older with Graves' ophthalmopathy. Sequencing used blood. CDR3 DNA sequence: TGTGCCAGCAGTGAAACTGGGACAGCCAGTTACGAGCAGTACTTC. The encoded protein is CASSETGTASYEQYF.